Following are 32 T cell receptor beta chains from one sample sequenced in a study of shared clonotypes between healthy human individuals. The table came from immunoSEQ multiplex PCR; TCRdb's copy has only in-frame clones and leaves some out. The table lists about 1,800,000 clones, about 95% of them singletons. Positively selected for CCR7, the CD45RO-negative cells used as naive CD8 cells excluded terminally differentiated effector memory CD45RA+ cells. Sequencing was carried out using naive CD8+ T cells sorted from blood. All receptors come from a man younger than 30 in good health.

The rearrangement joins TRBV19 to TRBJ2-7, with D maybe TRBD1 (6 bases). The CDR3 spans 14 residues. The V and J ends lost 5 bases and 4 bases respectively, with 15 bases between them. Germline V gene lookup returns CDR1 LNHDA and CDR2 SQIVND (reference sequence). For the CDR3, the DNA is TGTGCCAGTAGTTCCATCGGGACAAAATACGAGCAGTACTTC. Encoded protein: CASSSIGTKYEQYF.

V and J are TRBV5-4 and TRBJ2-7, with D possibly being TRBD1 (5 bases). Germline CDR1 reads SGHNT; CDR2 reads YYREEE (reference sequence). The ends were cut back, 1 base at V and 0 bases at J, with 8 bases in the middle. The CDR3 length is 14 residues. The CDR3 DNA follows: TGTGCCAGCAGCTTGTGGGGCCACTCCTACGAGCAGTACTTC. Translation: CASSLWGHSYEQYF.

The chain recombines TRBV13 with TRBJ2-3, with D unresolved. The germline V gene encodes CDR1 PRHDT and CDR2 FYEKMQ (reference sequence). Trimming took 5 bases from V and 1 from J, leaving 16 bases between them. The CDR3 contains 16 residues. The CDR3 protein is CASSASMGWGTDTQYF. CDR3 in DNA: TGTGCCAGCAGCGCCTCAATGGGATGGGGCACAGATACGCAGTATTTT.

This clone was recorded only once. The V and J genes are TRBV23-1 and TRBJ2-7; 9 bases align to TRBD1. TRBV23-1 has ORF status, its function being uncertain. V gave up 6 bases and J gave up 3 bases; unmatched junction bases: 18. This CDR3 region has 18 residues. CDR3 in DNA: TGCGCCAGCAGCCGAACCCTCCGGGACAGGGCGGGCTTCTACGAGCAGTACTTC. Encoded protein: CASSRTLRDRAGFYEQYF.

Remarks on this clone: Distinct nucleotide sequences in the sample also encode this CDR3. The rearrangement links TRBV7-9 to TRBJ1-3; D might be TRBD1 (5 bases). Between the trimmed V and J ends, which lost 6 bases and 4 bases, there was a span of 7 bases. Germline V gives CDR1 SEHNR, CDR2 FQNEAQ (reference sequence). This CDR3 is 12 amino acids long. CDR3 sequence reads: CASRRGGNTIYF. The CDR3 DNA reads TGTGCCAGCAGGAGGGGAGGAAACACCATATATTTT.

Written as DNA, the CDR3 is TGCGCCAGCAGTCAAAGCCCGGGACGATCCTACACCTTC. It yields the protein CASSQSPGRSYTF. The genes are TRBV23-1 and TRBJ1-2, with D perhaps TRBD1 (5 bases). TRBV23-1 is an open reading frame whose function is uncertain. This CDR3 spans 13 amino acids. Trimming took 2 bases from V and 10 from J, leaving 14 bases between them.

V usage is TRBV19 and J usage is TRBJ2-7, with 9 bases matching TRBD1. V was clipped by 5 bases and J by 4 bases; unmatched bases: 12. Germline loops: CDR1 LNHDA, CDR2 SQIVND (reference sequence). The CDR3 has 16 residues. The CDR3 DNA follows: TGTGCCAGTAGTCCAGGGGGAGGACAGGGGACATACGAGCAGTACTTC. This translates into CASSPGGGQGTYEQYF.

The chain employs TRBV6-1 and TRBJ1-5, with 7 nucleotides matching TRBD1. The CDR3 has 17 amino acids. Germline assignment: CDR1 MNHNS and CDR2 SASEGT. The junction had 13 bases not matched to a gene; V was cut back by 0 bases and J by 8 bases. The CDR3 reads CASSEAFRQGVLEPQHF. In DNA form, the CDR3 reads TGTGCCAGCAGTGAAGCTTTTCGACAGGGCGTCCTGGAGCCCCAGCATTTT.

V gene TRBV27 combines with J gene TRBJ2-1, with a tentative D call TRBD2 (5 bases). Trimming took off 2 bases at V and 3 bases at J, with 8 bases between the two ends. Germline V CDR1 and CDR2: MNHEY, SMNVEV (reference sequence). The length of the CDR3 is 14 residues. CDR3 DNA sequence: TGTGCCAGCAGTTTACGGGGATACTACAATGAGCAGTTCTTC. Its translation: CASSLRGYYNEQFF.

This clone was counted a few times. The genes are TRBV11-3 and TRBJ1-1; the D gene is possibly TRBD1 (6 bases). This CDR3 comprises 13 residues. V lost 0 bases, J lost 11 bases, and 13 bases lay in between. The germline CDR1 and CDR2 sequences are SGHNT and YENEEA. The CDR3 loop is CASSLDHGGDAFF. CDR3 bases: TGTGCCAGCAGCTTAGATCATGGGGGCGACGCTTTCTTT.

This chain connects TRBV6-1 to TRBJ1-1; 12 bases map to TRBD1. Germline V gene lookup returns CDR1 MNHNS and CDR2 SASEGT. J gave up 1 base and V 4 bases, and 7 bases lay outside the gene matches. The CDR3 runs 17 residues. CDR3 sequence: CASSAMGQGARNTEAFF. The CDR3 DNA reads TGTGCCAGCAGTGCCATGGGACAGGGGGCAAGGAACACTGAAGCTTTCTTT.

The rearrangement joins TRBV7-8 to TRBJ2-7, with D uncertain. From germline, CDR1 is SGHVS and CDR2 FQNEAQ. Trimming stripped 5 bases from V and 2 bases from J, with 13 bases between. There are 14 residues in the CDR3. The CDR3 reads CASSQPNTPYEQYF. Here the CDR3 DNA reads TGTGCCAGCAGCCAACCCAACACCCCCTACGAGCAGTACTTC.

This chain connects TRBV10-1 to TRBJ2-5; a possible D gene is TRBD1 (5 bases). Per germline, CDR1 WNHNN and CDR2 SYGVQD (reference sequence). The V and J ends lost 3 bases and 4 bases respectively, with 6 bases between them. This CDR3 comprises 12 residues. The CDR3 region is CASSDRGETQYF. The CDR3 DNA reads as TGCGCCAGCAGTGATAGGGGAGAGACCCAGTACTTC.

The chain has TRBV30 and TRBJ2-7, with TRBD1 matching over 9 bases. CDR3 length: 16 amino acids. Germline lookup yields CDR1 GTSNPN and CDR2 SVGIG (reference sequence). The trim removed 0 bases at V and 7 bases at J, leaving 13 bases unmatched. The CDR3 DNA reads TGTGCCTGGAGTGTCTACGGGACAGGGTCAGCGGGGGAGCAGTACTTC. Its protein is CAWSVYGTGSAGEQYF.

The rearrangement uses TRBV6-6 and TRBJ1-1; D unclear. This CDR3 is 14 amino acids long. V lost 0 bases to trimming and J lost 6 bases, with 11 bases between them. Germline-derived CDR1 and CDR2 are MNHNY and SVGAGI (reference sequence). Here the CDR3 reads CASSYSNPGAEAFF. DNA of the CDR3: TGTGCCAGCAGTTACTCGAACCCCGGGGCTGAAGCTTTCTTT.

The chain has TRBV30 and TRBJ2-1, with D possibly matching TRBD2 (6 bases). Germline V gene sequence: CDR1 GTSNPN, CDR2 SVGIG (reference sequence). Trimming pared 2 bases from V and 5 bases from J, leaving 10 bases between. This CDR3 is 13 amino acids long. The CDR3 sequence is CAWSIREHNEQFF. CDR3 bases: TGTGCCTGGAGTATCCGGGAGCACAATGAGCAGTTCTTC.

This clone was found once. This chain uses TRBV27 with TRBJ2-5; a weak D match, TRBD2 (5 bases). The germline V and J ends were trimmed by 6 bases and 2 bases, with 13 bases remaining between them. The length of the CDR3 is 14 residues. Germline V gives CDR1 MNHEY, CDR2 SMNVEV (reference sequence). In nucleotides, the CDR3 is TGTGCCAGCAGCCGAGGACTGGTACAAGAGACCCAGTACTTC. Translation gives CASSRGLVQETQYF.

This clone was detected only once. V gene TRBV6-1 combines with J gene TRBJ2-5; TRBD1 aligns across 9 bases. Germline loops: CDR1 MNHNS, CDR2 SASEGT. CDR3 length: 12 residues. V shed 11 bases and J 5 bases; nucleotides not matched to a gene: 6. CDR3 bases: TGTGCCGGCCGGGACAGGGTCGAGACCCAGTACTTC. Translating it yields CAGRDRVETQYF.

This chain links TRBV4-3 with TRBJ1-5, with D possibly being TRBD1 (6 bases). V was cut by 3 bases and J by 2 bases, with 11 bases left in between. This CDR3 has 15 amino acids. CDR1 LGHNA and CDR2 YSLEER come from the germline V gene. CDR3 sequence (DNA): TGCGCCAGCAGCCAGTACAGGGATGGCAATCAGCCCCAGCATTTT. Translation gives CASSQYRDGNQPQHF.

The chain couples TRBV28 to TRBJ2-3; D not resolved. The CDR3 totals 16 residues. V lost 3 bases, J lost 1 base, and 14 bases lay in between. CDR1 and CDR2 from the germline V gene are MDHEN and SYDVKM. CDR3 DNA sequence: TGTGCCAGCAGTTTTCCCAATCAGTGGGGCACAGATACGCAGTATTTT. This sequence encodes CASSFPNQWGTDTQYF. The full variable domain, in which reference TRBV28 and TRBJ2-3 provide the parts outside the CDR3, is DVKVTQSSRYLVKRTGEKVFLECVQDMDHENMFWYRQDPGLGLRLIYFSYDVKMKEKGDIPEGYSVSREKKERFSLILESASTNQTSMYLCASSFPNQWGTDTQYFGPGTRLTVL.

The rearrangement uses TRBV2 and TRBJ2-5; no firm D call. The germline V and J ends were trimmed by 3 bases and 2 bases, with 10 bases remaining between them. From germline, CDR1 is SNHLY and CDR2 FYNNEI. CDR3 size: 14 residues. The CDR3 is CASSDIGNQETQYF. DNA of the CDR3: TGTGCCAGCAGTGACATAGGGAATCAAGAGACCCAGTACTTC.

The table lists this clone with a count of one. The rearrangement joins TRBV5-1 to TRBJ2-7; D is uncertain. The V and J ends lost 4 bases and 5 bases respectively, with 16 bases between them. This CDR3 has 14 residues. Germline V CDR1 and CDR2: SGHRS, YFSETQ. The CDR3 protein is CASSLQALLDEQYF. The CDR3 bases are TGCGCCAGCAGCCTCCAAGCGCTTTTAGACGAGCAGTACTTC.

This clone was recorded once. The chain links TRBV5-4 to TRBJ2-5; D not certain. Germline V gene lookup returns CDR1 SGHNT and CDR2 YYREEE (reference sequence). Trimming removed 0 bases from V and 5 bases from J, with 17 bases in between. This CDR3 is 16 amino acids long. In nucleotides, the CDR3 is TGTGCCAGCAGCTTGGAATATGGGGTCCGTGGGGAGACCCAGTACTTC. Protein product: CASSLEYGVRGETQYF.

Notes on this clone: This specimen includes other DNA sequences encoding the same CDR3. V is TRBV13 and J is TRBJ1-6, with D uncertain. V lost 1 base and J 10 bases, leaving 5 bases between the germline ends. Germline V gene data show CDR1 as PRHDT and CDR2 as FYEKMQ (reference sequence). This CDR3 is 12 amino acids long. CDR3 DNA sequence: TGTGCCAGCAGCTTAGAAGGATCACCCCTCCACTTT. Its translation: CASSLEGSPLHF.

The chain carries TRBV7-9 and TRBJ2-5, with D tentatively TRBD2 (5 bases). Per the germline V gene, CDR1 is SEHNR and CDR2 is FQNEAQ (reference sequence). V lost 3 bases and J lost 2, with 19 bases in between. This CDR3 contains 17 residues. CDR3 in amino acids: CASSFLSALREQETQYF. CDR3 DNA: TGTGCCAGCAGCTTTCTTTCGGCCTTACGGGAACAAGAGACCCAGTACTTC.

A note on this clone: Other nucleotide sequences from this sample produce the same CDR3. The rearrangement uses TRBV7-9 and TRBJ2-7, with D hard to call. The CDR3 is 13 amino acids. Trimming stripped 0 bases from V and 3 bases from J, with 6 bases between. Germline loops: CDR1 SEHNR, CDR2 FQNEAQ (reference sequence). The DNA for the CDR3 is TGTGCCAGCAGCTTAGCAACAGACTACGAGCAGTACTTC. This translates into CASSLATDYEQYF.

The rearrangement joins TRBV7-9 to TRBJ2-7, with D perhaps being TRBD1 or TRBD2 (5 bases each). This CDR3 is 13 amino acids long. Between the trimmed V and J ends, which lost 9 bases and 6 bases, there was a span of 18 bases. Germline CDR1 is SEHNR and CDR2 is FQNEAQ (reference sequence). The CDR3 DNA follows: TGTGCCAGTCAAGCTGGGGGAGAGGTCGAGCAGTACTTC. Amino acid sequence: CASQAGGEVEQYF.

This clone has just one count. CDR3 protein: CASSFRSTEAFF. DNA of the CDR3: TGTGCCAGCAGCTTTAGGTCCACCGAAGCTTTCTTT. V gene TRBV7-8 combines with J gene TRBJ1-1; no definite D call. Trimming pared 3 bases from V and 8 bases from J, leaving 10 bases between. This CDR3 has 12 amino acids. Per germline, CDR1 SGHVS and CDR2 FQNEAQ.

The chain couples TRBV5-8 to TRBJ1-5; the D gene is possibly TRBD1 (5 bases). Looked up from germline, CDR1 is SGHTS and CDR2 is YDEGEE. Between the trimmed V and J ends, which lost 4 bases and 0 bases, there was a span of 11 bases. The length of the CDR3 is 15 residues. This chain's CDR3 is CASSGDGNSNQPQHF. The CDR3 DNA sequence: TGTGCCAGCAGCGGGGACGGTAATAGCAATCAGCCCCAGCATTTT.

The rearrangement uses TRBV5-4 and TRBJ1-3; 7 bases align to TRBD1. The CDR3 totals 16 residues. J lost 0 bases, V lost 4 bases, and 7 bases had no gene match. The germline V gene has CDR1 SGHNT and CDR2 YYREEE (reference sequence). CDR3: CASSTTGNYSGNTIYF. The CDR3 DNA follows: TGTGCCAGCAGCACGACAGGGAACTACTCTGGAAACACCATATATTTT.

The chain recombines TRBV5-8 with TRBJ2-2; perhaps TRBD2 as D (6 bases). The CDR3 runs 16 residues. The V and J ends lost 4 bases and 1 base respectively, with 14 bases between them. CDR1 and CDR2 from the germline V gene are SGHTS and YDEGEE. The CDR3 region has the DNA TGTGCCAGCAGCCCGGGGGTAGCTGGGAACACCGGGGAGCTGTTTTTT. As protein: CASSPGVAGNTGELFF.

The chain is built from TRBV19 and TRBJ2-7; D is unresolved. CDR1 is LNHDA, CDR2 SQIVND, per germline (reference sequence). With 4 bases removed from V and 1 base from J, the gap between germline ends came to 11 bases. This CDR3 comprises 14 residues. As DNA, the CDR3 is TGTGCCAGTAGTAAAGACGGTGAGTCCTACGAGCAGTACTTC. It is translated as CASSKDGESYEQYF.